This T cell receptor beta chain was recovered during a study of Graves' ophthalmopathy and Graves' hyperthyroidism. Amplifying from RNA transcripts, the study obtained TCR beta CDR3 regions. First-round RT-PCR used HTBI primers; second-round multiplex PCR followed. TCRdb redid the calling of the multiplex PCR reads with MiXCR, one entry per CDR3 protein. Among approximately 160,000 distinct CDR3 sequences listed, roughly two fifths were seen once. This clonotype was seen repeatedly, ten times or more. Sequencing was carried out using peripheral blood. The source is a young man with Graves' ophthalmopathy.

For the CDR3, the DNA is TGTGCCAGCAGCCCCGGGACCATCTCCTACGAGCAGTACTTC. This codes for CASSPGTISYEQYF. The chain joins TRBV7-9 to TRBJ2-7; D may match TRBD1 or TRBD2 (5 bases each). Trimming removed 5 bases from V and 0 bases from J, with 11 bases in between. Germline assignment: CDR1 SEHNR and CDR2 FQNEAQ (reference sequence). The CDR3 runs to 14 residues.